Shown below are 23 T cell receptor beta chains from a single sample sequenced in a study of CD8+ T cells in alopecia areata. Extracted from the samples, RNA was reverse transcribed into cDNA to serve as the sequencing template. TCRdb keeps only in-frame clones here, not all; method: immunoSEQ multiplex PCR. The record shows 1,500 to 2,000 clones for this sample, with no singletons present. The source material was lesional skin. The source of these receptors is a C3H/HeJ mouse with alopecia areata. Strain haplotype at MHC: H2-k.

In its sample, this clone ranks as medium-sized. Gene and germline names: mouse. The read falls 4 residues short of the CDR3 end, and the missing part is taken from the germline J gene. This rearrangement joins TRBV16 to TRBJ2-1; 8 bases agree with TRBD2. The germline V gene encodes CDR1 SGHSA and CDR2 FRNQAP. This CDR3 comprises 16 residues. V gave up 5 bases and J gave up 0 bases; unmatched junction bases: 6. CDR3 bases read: TGTGCAAGCAGCCCGGGACTGGAAAATAACTATGCT. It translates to CASSPGLENNYA. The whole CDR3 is CASSPGLENNYAEQFF.

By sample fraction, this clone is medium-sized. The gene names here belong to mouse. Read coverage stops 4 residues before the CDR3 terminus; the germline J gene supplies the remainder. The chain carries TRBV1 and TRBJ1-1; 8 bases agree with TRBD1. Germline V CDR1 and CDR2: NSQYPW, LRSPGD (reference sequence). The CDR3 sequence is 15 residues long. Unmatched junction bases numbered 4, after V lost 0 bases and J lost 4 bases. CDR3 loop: CTCSADHRGGTEVFF. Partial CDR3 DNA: TGCACCTGCAGTGCAGATCACAGGGGGGGCACA.

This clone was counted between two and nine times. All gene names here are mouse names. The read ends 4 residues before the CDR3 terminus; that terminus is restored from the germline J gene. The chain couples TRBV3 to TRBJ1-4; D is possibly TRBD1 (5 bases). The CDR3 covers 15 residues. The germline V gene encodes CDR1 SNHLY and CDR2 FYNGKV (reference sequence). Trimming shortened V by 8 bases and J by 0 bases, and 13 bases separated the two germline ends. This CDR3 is CASGEDRISNERLFF. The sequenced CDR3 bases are TGTGCCAGCGGTGAAGACAGAATTTCCAACGAA.

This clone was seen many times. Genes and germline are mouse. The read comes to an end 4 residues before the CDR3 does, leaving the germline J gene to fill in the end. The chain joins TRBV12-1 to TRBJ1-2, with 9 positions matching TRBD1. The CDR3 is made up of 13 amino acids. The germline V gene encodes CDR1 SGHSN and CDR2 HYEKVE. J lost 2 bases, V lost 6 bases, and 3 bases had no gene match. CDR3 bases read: TGTGCCAGCAGTGGGACAGGGAACTCC. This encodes CASSGTGNS. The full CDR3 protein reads CASSGTGNSDYTF.

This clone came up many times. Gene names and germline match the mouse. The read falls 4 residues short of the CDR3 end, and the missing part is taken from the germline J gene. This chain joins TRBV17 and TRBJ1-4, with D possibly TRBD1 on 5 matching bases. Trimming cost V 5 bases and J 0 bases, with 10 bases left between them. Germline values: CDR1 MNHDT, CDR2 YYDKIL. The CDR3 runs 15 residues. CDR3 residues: CASSPGIISNERLFF. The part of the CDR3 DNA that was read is TGTGCTAGCAGTCCAGGGATAATTTCCAACGAA.

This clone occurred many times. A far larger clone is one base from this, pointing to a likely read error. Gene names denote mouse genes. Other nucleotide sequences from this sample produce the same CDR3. The sequenced CDR3 bases are TGTGCCAGCAGTAACAGCGGTCACACA. It translates to CASSNSGHT. The whole CDR3 protein reads CASSNSGHTEVFF. The chain employs TRBV19 and TRBJ1-1; D is unclear. The read terminates 4 residues ahead of where the CDR3 ends, so the germline J gene completes it. The germline gives CDR1 FNHDT, CDR2 SITEND (reference sequence). This CDR3 is built from 13 residues. Deletions cut 3 bases from V and 3 bases from J, with 9 bases between.

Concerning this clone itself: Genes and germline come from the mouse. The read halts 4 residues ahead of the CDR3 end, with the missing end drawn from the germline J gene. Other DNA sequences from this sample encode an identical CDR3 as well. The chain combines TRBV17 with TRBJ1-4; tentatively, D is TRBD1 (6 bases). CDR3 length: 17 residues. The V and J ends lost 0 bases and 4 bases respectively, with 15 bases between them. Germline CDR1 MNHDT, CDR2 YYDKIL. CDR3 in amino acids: CASSRDRGAGRNERLFF. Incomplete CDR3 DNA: TGTGCTAGCAGTAGAGATAGGGGGGCAGGTCGCAACGAA.

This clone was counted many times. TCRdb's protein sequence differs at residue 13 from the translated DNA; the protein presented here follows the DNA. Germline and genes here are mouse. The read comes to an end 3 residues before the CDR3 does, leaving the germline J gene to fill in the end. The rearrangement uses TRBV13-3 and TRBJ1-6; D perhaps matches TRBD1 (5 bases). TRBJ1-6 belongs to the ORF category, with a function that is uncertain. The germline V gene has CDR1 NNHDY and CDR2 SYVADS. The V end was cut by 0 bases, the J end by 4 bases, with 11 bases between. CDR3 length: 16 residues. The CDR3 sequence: CASSDEMTAYNSPLYF. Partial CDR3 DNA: TGTGCCAGCAGTGATGAGATGACAGCTTATAATTCGCCC.

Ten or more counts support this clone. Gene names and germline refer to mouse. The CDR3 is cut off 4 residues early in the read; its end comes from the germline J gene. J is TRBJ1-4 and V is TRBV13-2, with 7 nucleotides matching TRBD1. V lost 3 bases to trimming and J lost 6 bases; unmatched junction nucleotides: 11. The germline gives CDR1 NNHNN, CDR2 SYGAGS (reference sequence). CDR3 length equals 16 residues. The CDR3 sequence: CASGGHRGVGDERLFF. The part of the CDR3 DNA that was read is TGTGCCAGCGGTGGTCACAGGGGCGTAGGAGACGAA.

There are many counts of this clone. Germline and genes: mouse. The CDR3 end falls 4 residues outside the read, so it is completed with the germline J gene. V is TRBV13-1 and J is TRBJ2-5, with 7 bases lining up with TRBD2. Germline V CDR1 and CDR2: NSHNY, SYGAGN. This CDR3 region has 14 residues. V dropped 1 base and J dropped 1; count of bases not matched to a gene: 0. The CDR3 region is CASSDLGDQDTQYF. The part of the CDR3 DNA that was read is TGTGCCAGCAGTGATCTGGGGGACCAAGAC.

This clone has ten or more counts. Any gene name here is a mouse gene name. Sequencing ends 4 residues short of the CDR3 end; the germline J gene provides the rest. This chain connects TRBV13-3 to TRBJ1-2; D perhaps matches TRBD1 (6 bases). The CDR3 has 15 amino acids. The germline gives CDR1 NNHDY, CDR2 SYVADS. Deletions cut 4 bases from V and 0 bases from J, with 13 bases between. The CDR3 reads CASSPQGRANSDYTF. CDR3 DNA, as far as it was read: TGTGCCAGCAGTCCACAGGGTAGGGCAAACTCC.

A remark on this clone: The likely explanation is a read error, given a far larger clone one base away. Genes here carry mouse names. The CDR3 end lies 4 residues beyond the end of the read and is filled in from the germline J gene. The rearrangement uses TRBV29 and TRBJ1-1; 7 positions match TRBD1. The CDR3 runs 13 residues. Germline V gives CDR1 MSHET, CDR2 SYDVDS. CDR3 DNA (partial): TGTGCTAGCAGCCTAAAGAGGGGGCGA. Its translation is CASSLKRGR. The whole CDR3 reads CASSLKRGREVFF. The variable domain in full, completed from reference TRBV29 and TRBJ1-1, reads DMKVTQMPRYLIKRMGENVLLECGQDMSHETMYWYRQDPGLGLQLIYISYDVDSNSEGDIPKGYRVSRKKREHFSLILDSAKTNQTSVYFCASSLKRGREVFFGKGTRLTVV.

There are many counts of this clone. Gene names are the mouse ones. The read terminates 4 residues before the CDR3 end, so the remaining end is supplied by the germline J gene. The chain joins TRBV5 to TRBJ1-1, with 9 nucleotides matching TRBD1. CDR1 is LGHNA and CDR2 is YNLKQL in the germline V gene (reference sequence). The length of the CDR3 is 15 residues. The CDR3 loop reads CASSQETGGTGEVFF. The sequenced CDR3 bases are TGTGCCAGCAGCCAAGAGACAGGGGGAACGGGA.

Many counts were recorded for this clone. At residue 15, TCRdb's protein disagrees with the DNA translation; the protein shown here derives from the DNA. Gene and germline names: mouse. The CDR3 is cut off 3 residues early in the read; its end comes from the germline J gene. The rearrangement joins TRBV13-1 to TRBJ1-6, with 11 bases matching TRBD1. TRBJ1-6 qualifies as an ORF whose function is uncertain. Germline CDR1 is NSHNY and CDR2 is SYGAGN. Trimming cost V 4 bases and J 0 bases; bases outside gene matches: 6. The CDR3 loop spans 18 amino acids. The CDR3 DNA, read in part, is TGTGCCAGCAGTATAGGGGACAGGGGGAATTCCTATAATTCGCCC. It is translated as CASSIGDRGNSYNSP. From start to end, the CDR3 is CASSIGDRGNSYNSPLYF.

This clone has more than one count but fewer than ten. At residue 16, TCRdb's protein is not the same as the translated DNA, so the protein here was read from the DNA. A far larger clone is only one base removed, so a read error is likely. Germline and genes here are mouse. The sequenced part of the CDR3 DNA is TGTGCCAGCAGTGATGGTCACAGGGGGCGTAGGGATTCTGAAAATACG. It codes for CASSDGHRGRRDSENT. The CDR3 in full is CASSDGHRGRRDSENTLYF. V gene TRBV13-1 combines with J gene TRBJ1-3, with 9 bases aligning to TRBD1. The CDR3 is cut off 3 residues early in the read; its end comes from the germline J gene. The germline CDR1 and CDR2 sequences are NSHNY and SYGAGN. CDR3 size: 19 residues.

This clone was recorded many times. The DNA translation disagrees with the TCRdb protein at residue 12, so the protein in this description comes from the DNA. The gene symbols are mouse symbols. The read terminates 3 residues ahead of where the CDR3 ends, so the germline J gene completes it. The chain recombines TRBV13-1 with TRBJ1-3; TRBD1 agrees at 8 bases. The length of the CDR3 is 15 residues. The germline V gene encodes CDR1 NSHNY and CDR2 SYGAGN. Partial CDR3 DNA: TGTGCTAGCAGCAACAGGGGGGGTTCTGGAAATACG. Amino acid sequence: CASSNRGGSGNT. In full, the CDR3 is CASSNRGGSGNTLYF.

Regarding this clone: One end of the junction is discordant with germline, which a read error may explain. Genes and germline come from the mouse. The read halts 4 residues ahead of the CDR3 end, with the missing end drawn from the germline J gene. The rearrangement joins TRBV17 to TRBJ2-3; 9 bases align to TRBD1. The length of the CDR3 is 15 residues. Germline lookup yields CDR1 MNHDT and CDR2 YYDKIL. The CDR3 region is CASSPQGAGAETLYF. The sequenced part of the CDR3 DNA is TGTGCCAGCAGTCCACAGGGGGCGGGTGCAGAA.

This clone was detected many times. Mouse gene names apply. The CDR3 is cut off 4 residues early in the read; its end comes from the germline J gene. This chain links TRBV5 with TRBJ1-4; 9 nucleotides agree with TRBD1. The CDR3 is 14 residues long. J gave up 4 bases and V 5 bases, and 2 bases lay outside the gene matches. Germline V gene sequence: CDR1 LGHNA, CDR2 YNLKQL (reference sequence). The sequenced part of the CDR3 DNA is TGTGCCAGCAGCTACAGGGGGCTCAACGAA. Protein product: CASSYRGLNE. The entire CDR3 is CASSYRGLNERLFF.

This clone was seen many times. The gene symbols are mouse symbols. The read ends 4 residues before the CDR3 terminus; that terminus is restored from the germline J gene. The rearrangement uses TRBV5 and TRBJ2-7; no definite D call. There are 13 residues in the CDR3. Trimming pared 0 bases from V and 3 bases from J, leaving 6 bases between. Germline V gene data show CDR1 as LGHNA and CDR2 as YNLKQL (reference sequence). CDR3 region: CASSQDNNYEQYF. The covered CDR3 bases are TGTGCCAGCAGCCAAGATAACAACTAT.

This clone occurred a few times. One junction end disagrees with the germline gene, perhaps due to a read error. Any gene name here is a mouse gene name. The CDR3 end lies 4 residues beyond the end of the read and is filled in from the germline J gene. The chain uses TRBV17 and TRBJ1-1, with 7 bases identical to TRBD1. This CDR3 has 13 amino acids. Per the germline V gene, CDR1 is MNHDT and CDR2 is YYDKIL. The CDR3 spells CASSNRGHTEVFF. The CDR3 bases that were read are TGTGCCAGCAGTAACAGGGGTCACACA.

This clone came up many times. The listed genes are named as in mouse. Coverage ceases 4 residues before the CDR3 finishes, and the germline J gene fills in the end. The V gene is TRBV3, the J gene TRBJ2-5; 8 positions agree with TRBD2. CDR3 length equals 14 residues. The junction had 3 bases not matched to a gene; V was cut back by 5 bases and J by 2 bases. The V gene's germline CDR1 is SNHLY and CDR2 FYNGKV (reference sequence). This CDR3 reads CASSPDWVQDTQYF. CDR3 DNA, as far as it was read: TGTGCCAGCAGCCCGGACTGGGTCCAAGAC.

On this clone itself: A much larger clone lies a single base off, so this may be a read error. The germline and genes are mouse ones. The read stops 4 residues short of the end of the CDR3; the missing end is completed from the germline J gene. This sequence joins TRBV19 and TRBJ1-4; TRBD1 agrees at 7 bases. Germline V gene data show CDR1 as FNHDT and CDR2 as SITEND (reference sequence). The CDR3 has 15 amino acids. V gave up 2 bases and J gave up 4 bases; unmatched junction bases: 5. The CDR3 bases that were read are TGTGCCAGCAGTATTGGGGCAGGGGGCAACGAA. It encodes CASSIGAGGNE. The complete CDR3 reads CASSIGAGGNERLFF.

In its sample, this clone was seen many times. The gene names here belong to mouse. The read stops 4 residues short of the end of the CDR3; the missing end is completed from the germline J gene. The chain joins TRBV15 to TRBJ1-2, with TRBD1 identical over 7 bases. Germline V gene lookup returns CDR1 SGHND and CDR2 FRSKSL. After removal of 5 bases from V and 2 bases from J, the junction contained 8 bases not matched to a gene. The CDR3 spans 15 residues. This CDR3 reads CASSPRQGGNSDYTF. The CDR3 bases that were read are TGTGCCAGCAGTCCCCGACAGGGAGGGAACTCC.